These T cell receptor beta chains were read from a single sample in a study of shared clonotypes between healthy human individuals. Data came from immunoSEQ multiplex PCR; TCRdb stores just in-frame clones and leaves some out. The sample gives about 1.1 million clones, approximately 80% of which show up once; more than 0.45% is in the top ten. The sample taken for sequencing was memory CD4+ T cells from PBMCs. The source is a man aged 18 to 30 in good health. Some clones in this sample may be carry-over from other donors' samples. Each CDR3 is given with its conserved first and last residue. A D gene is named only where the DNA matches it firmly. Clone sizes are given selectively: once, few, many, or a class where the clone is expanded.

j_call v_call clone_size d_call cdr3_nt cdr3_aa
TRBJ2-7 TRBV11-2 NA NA TGTGCCAGCACCGACCCCGGGACACGGTCGTCCTACGAGCAGTACTTC CASTDPGTRSSYEQYF
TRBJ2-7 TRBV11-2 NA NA TGTGCCAGCAGCTTAGAAAAGGGGCTCTACGAGCAGTACTTC CASSLEKGLYEQYF
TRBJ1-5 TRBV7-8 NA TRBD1 TGTGCCAGCAGCCGCACGGACAGGGGAAATCAGCCCCAGCATTTT CASSRTDRGNQPQHF
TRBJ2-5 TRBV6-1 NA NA TGTGCCAGCAGGTTCCAAGAGACCCAGTACTTC CASRFQETQYF
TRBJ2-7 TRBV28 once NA TGTGCCAGCAGTCACGGGGGCGGGCCCTACGAGCAGTACTTC CASSHGGGPYEQYF
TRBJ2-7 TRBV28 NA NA TGTGCCAGCAGTTTGTATCGGGGGGAGCAGTACTTC CASSLYRGEQYF
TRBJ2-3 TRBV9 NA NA TGTGCCAGCAGCGTAGTACCTACCGAGACAGATACGCAGTATTTT CASSVVPTETDTQYF
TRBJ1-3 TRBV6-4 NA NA TGTGCCAGCAGTGACTCGGGAGGGAGAAAATACTCTGGAAACACCATATATTTT CASSDSGGRKYSGNTIYF
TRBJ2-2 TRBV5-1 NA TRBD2 TGCGCCAGCAGCTTGGCGACTAGCGTTAACACCGGGGAGCTGTTTTTT CASSLATSVNTGELFF
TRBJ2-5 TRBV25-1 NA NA TGTGCCAGCAGTGGAGGGGCGCGGGAGACCCAGTACTTC CASSGGARETQYF
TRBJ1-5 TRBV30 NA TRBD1 TGTGCCTGGAGCCCCACAGGGGTCCTCAATCAGCCCCAGCATTTT CAWSPTGVLNQPQHF
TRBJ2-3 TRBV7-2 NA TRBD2 TGTGCCAGCAGCTCATCAGCGGGAGGGAAACCCCGCACAGATACGCAGTATTTT CASSSSAGGKPRTDTQYF
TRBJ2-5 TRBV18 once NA TGTGCCAGCTCACGTAGCAGGGATGAGACCCAGTACTTC CASSRSRDETQYF
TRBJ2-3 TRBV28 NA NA TGTGCCAGCAGTACACAGGGTCCCACAGATACGCAGTATTTT CASSTQGPTDTQYF
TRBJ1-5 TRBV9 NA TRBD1 TGTGCCAGCAGCGGACAGGGGGCTGGGAATCAGCCCCAGCATTTT CASSGQGAGNQPQHF
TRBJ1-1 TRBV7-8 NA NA TGTGCCAGCAGCTTAGTGGCCCCGAACACTGAAGCTTTCTTT CASSLVAPNTEAFF
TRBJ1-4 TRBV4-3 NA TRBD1 TGCGCCAGCAGCCAGGAACAGGGGGCGGATGAAAAACTGTTTTTT CASSQEQGADEKLFF
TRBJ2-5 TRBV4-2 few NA TGTGCCAGCAGCCAAGATTTACGGGACACAGAGACCCAGTACTTC CASSQDLRDTETQYF
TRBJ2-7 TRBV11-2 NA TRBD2 TGTGCCAGCAGCTTAGAGACTAGCGGTACCTACGAGCGGTACTTC CASSLETSGTYERYF
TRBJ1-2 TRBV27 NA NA TGTGCCAGCAGTTTGACACTCGACTATGGCTACACCTTC CASSLTLDYGYTF
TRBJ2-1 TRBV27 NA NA TGTGCCAGCAATCCGACCCGCCCGGGACGAATGATCAATGAGCAGTTCTTC CASNPTRPGRMINEQFF
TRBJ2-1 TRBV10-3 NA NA TGTGCCATCAGTGAGTCCGACAATGAGCAGTTCTTC CAISESDNEQFF
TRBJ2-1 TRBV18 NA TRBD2 TGTGCCAGCTCACCCGGACTAGCGGGCTCCTACAATGAGCAGTTCTTC CASSPGLAGSYNEQFF
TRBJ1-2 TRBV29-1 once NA TGCAGCGTGGGGGACGGAGGCGACTATGGCTACACCTTC CSVGDGGDYGYTF
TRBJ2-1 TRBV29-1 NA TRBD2 TGCAGCGTGATAGCGGGAGGAGGGAACAATGAGCAGTTCTTC CSVIAGGGNNEQFF
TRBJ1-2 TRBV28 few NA TGTGCCAGCATTGGGGGATCGCACAATGGCTACACCTTC CASIGGSHNGYTF
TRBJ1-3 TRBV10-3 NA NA TGTGCCATCATTGCGAGCTCTGGAAACACCATATATTTT CAIIASSGNTIYF
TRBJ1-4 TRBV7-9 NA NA TGTGCCAGCAGCTTATTAGGGGTCGGTGAAAAACTGTTTTTT CASSLLGVGEKLFF
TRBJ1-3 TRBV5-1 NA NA TGCGCCAGCAGCGATCTTAGCAGCTCTGGAAACACCATATATTTT CASSDLSSSGNTIYF
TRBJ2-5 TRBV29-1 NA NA TGCAGCGTCACAGGGATGGTGGTTGGAGAGACCCAGTACTTC CSVTGMVVGETQYF
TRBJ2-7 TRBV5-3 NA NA TGTGCCAGAAGCTTGGACGGGTCGGGGGAGAGCTCCTACGAGCAGTACTTC CARSLDGSGESSYEQYF
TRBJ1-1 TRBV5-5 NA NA TGTGCCAGCAGCTGGGGAAGGGGGGCTAAGAACACTGAAGCTTTCTTT CASSWGRGAKNTEAFF
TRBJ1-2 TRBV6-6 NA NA TGTGCCAGCAGTTACTCGATTCCGGAAAGCTATGGCTACACCTTC CASSYSIPESYGYTF
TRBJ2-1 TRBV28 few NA TGTGCCAGCAGTATGTCAGCCCCTCCCAATGAGCAGTTCTTC CASSMSAPPNEQFF
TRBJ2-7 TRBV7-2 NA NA TGTGCCAGCAGCTTAGTAGCTCCACTGGACGAGCAGTACTTC CASSLVAPLDEQYF
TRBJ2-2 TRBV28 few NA TGTGCCAGCAGTTTGTATCAGGGACGCACCGGGGAGCTGTTTTTT CASSLYQGRTGELFF
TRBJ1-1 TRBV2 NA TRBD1 TGTGCCAGCGAAGGACAGGGGGGCACTGAAGCTTTCTTT CASEGQGGTEAFF
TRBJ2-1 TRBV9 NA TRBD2 TGTGCCAGCAGCGTAGGGGAGCGGGAGAGAAGGAATGAGCAGTTCTTC CASSVGERERRNEQFF
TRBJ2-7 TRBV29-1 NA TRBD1 TGCAGCGCCGGGACAGGGGGCGAGGACGAGCAGTACTTC CSAGTGGEDEQYF